This TCR beta chain originates from a study of PD-1 blockade in classical Hodgkin lymphoma. Findings and limits, study-wide: Newly diagnosed patients were reported to start with lower TCR diversity than healthy donors.

Profiling relied on immunoSEQ multiplex PCR, and the TCRdb table lists in-frame clones only, not all of them. The table lists 50,000 to 75,000 clones, 85% to 90% of them singletons. Each and every patient relapsed after autologous stem cell transplantation, and patients got differing brentuximab vedotin exposure. Details on this clone: The target antigen is unknown.

Material: peripheral blood mononuclear cells (PBMCs), obtained at baseline. This clonotype was sampled from a human donor with classical Hodgkin lymphoma.

The CDR3 DNA reads TGCGCCAGCAGCTTGGTCCGTGGAAGGGACTTGAACACTGAAGCTTTCTTT. Amino acids: CASSLVRGRDLNTEAFF. J is TRBJ1-1 and V is TRBV5-1, with D possibly being TRBD1 (5 bases). The CDR3 totals 17 residues. Germline CDR1 SGHRS, CDR2 YFSETQ. Trimming cost V 0 bases and J 0 bases, with 15 bases left between them.